This is a list of T cell receptor beta chains from one sample in a study of cytomegalovirus exposure and HLA in healthy donors. The data were produced by immunoSEQ multiplex PCR, yet TCRdb's version contains in-frame clones alone and is incomplete. The sample includes 150,000 to 200,000 clones, roughly three quarters seen only once; the top ten take around a tenth. What was sequenced was PBMCs. The receptor set was obtained from a man between 18 and 29 years old in good health and CMV-seropositive. Each CDR3 is given with its conserved first and last residue. D genes are given only for firm matches. The size field is filled for only some rows; it gives once, few, many or a size class.

V gene: TRBV5-8; J gene: TRBJ1-2; clone size: -; D gene: -; CDR3 DNA: TGTGCCAGCAGCTTGGAGCATTTAGTAGGACAGCTTAACTATGGCTACACCTTC; CDR3 protein: CASSLEHLVGQLNYGYTF
V gene: TRBV15; J gene: TRBJ1-1; clone size: few; D gene: -; CDR3 DNA: TGTGCCACCAGCCCGGGGGGGGGCCCTGAAGCTTTCTTT; CDR3 protein: CATSPGGGPEAFF
V gene: TRBV27; J gene: TRBJ1-1; clone size: -; D gene: -; CDR3 DNA: TGTGCCAGCAGTCTGAGTGGGCTTGGCAGGGGGAACACTGAAGCTTTCTTT; CDR3 protein: CASSLSGLGRGNTEAFF
V gene: TRBV7-8; J gene: TRBJ1-6; clone size: -; D gene: TRBD1; CDR3 DNA: TGTGCCAGCAGCCCAGTCGGGACAGGGTCTTCACCCCTCCACTTT; CDR3 protein: CASSPVGTGSSPLHF
V gene: TRBV7-9; J gene: TRBJ2-7; clone size: once; D gene: -; CDR3 DNA: TGTTCCAGCAGCTTAGACCCGGGAGAGGATCAGTACTTC; CDR3 protein: CSSSLDPGEDQYF
V gene: TRBV5-4; J gene: TRBJ2-3; clone size: -; D gene: -; CDR3 DNA: TGTGCCAGCAGCTTCGGCGGGCCTAGCACAGATACGCAGTATTTT; CDR3 protein: CASSFGGPSTDTQYF
V gene: TRBV28; J gene: TRBJ2-7; clone size: -; D gene: TRBD2; CDR3 DNA: TGTGCCAGCAGTTTTTTGGCTAGCGGGAGGGGGTACGAGCAGTACTTC; CDR3 protein: CASSFLASGRGYEQYF
V gene: TRBV7-6; J gene: TRBJ1-4; clone size: -; D gene: -; CDR3 DNA: TGTGCCAGCAGCCCTGGACAGCGTTTTAATGAAAAACTGTTTTTT; CDR3 protein: CASSPGQRFNEKLFF
V gene: TRBV6-5; J gene: TRBJ1-2; clone size: -; D gene: -; CDR3 DNA: TGTGCCAGCAGTTACGGAGGCCAGTTTGGGTCCTATGGCTACACCTTC; CDR3 protein: CASSYGGQFGSYGYTF
V gene: TRBV10-2; J gene: TRBJ2-7; clone size: -; D gene: -; CDR3 DNA: TGCGCCAGCAGCCCACTAGAAGGGTACGAGCAGTACTTC; CDR3 protein: CASSPLEGYEQYF
V gene: TRBV5-1; J gene: TRBJ2-7; clone size: once; D gene: TRBD1; CDR3 DNA: TGCGCCAGCAGCGCAGGGACAGGGGGCTTTAGCGAGCAGTACTTC; CDR3 protein: CASSAGTGGFSEQYF
V gene: TRBV7-9; J gene: TRBJ2-3; clone size: once; D gene: -; CDR3 DNA: TGTGCCAGCAGCTTCGGTACCGCGACAGATACGCAGTATTTT; CDR3 protein: CASSFGTATDTQYF
V gene: TRBV15; J gene: TRBJ1-4; clone size: few; D gene: -; CDR3 DNA: TGTGCCACCAGCAGTCGACCGGGAACTAATGAAAAACTGTTTTTT; CDR3 protein: CATSSRPGTNEKLFF
V gene: TRBV7-9; J gene: TRBJ1-3; clone size: -; D gene: -; CDR3 DNA: TGTGCCAGCAGCTTAAAGGAGGCACTCTCTGGAAACACCATATATTTT; CDR3 protein: CASSLKEALSGNTIYF
V gene: TRBV9; J gene: TRBJ2-5; clone size: -; D gene: -; CDR3 DNA: TGTGCCAGCAGCGATTATGGGGCAGAGGAGGAGACCCAGTACTTC; CDR3 protein: CASSDYGAEEETQYF
V gene: TRBV7-9; J gene: TRBJ1-5; clone size: once; D gene: -; CDR3 DNA: TGTGCCAGCAGCTTAGCCAGTGGACACCGCAATCAGCCCCAGCATTTT; CDR3 protein: CASSLASGHRNQPQHF
V gene: TRBV21-1; J gene: TRBJ2-2; clone size: -; D gene: -; CDR3 DNA: TGTGCCAGCAGCAAAGATGTAACTAGCGGAAGACTCGAGGGGTCCGGGGAGCTGTTTTTT; CDR3 protein: CASSKDVTSGRLEGSGELFF
V gene: TRBV19; J gene: TRBJ2-7; clone size: -; D gene: TRBD1; CDR3 DNA: TGTGCCAGTAGTATAGGACAGGGGATTTCCTACGAGCAGTACTTC; CDR3 protein: CASSIGQGISYEQYF
V gene: TRBV27; J gene: TRBJ2-1; clone size: -; D gene: -; CDR3 DNA: TGTGCCAGCAGCCCTCTCACAGTGGGGGGCTACAATGAGCAGTTCTTC; CDR3 protein: CASSPLTVGGYNEQFF
V gene: TRBV5-1; J gene: TRBJ2-3; clone size: few; D gene: TRBD2; CDR3 DNA: TGCGCCAGCAGCCCTAGCGGGGGTACAGATACGCAGTATTTT; CDR3 protein: CASSPSGGTDTQYF
V gene: TRBV19; J gene: TRBJ1-2; clone size: -; D gene: -; CDR3 DNA: TGTGCCAGTAGTATCGGGGTCGGGGATGGCTACACCTTC; CDR3 protein: CASSIGVGDGYTF
V gene: TRBV28; J gene: TRBJ2-7; clone size: -; D gene: -; CDR3 DNA: TGTGCCAGCAGTTTCAGGGGTCCTAGCTACGAGCAGTACTTC; CDR3 protein: CASSFRGPSYEQYF
V gene: TRBV6-5; J gene: TRBJ2-5; clone size: few; D gene: -; CDR3 DNA: TGTGCCAGCAGTTACGGGCTAGCGAAGGAGACCCAGTACTTC; CDR3 protein: CASSYGLAKETQYF
V gene: TRBV9; J gene: TRBJ2-7; clone size: few; D gene: -; CDR3 DNA: TGTGCCAGCAGCGTAGAAGCAGGCGAGCAGTACTTC; CDR3 protein: CASSVEAGEQYF
V gene: TRBV19; J gene: TRBJ2-1; clone size: -; D gene: -; CDR3 DNA: TGTGCCAGTAGTATGTCCGACAACAATGAGCAGTTCTTC; CDR3 protein: CASSMSDNNEQFF